This T cell receptor (beta chain) was documented in a study of blood T cell repertoires in COVID-19. This clone was counted a few times. Some clones are missing from TCRdb's copy, which holds only in-frame ones; the method was immunoSEQ multiplex PCR. This sample yields 250,000 to 350,000 clones, of which around nine tenths are seen a single time; 9.5% to 15% belongs to the top ten. The TCR sequence derives from an older woman with acute or convalescent COVID-19. Input material: peripheral blood.

CDR3 protein: CASSPDRANYGYTF. Here the CDR3 DNA reads TGTGCCAGCAGTCCTGACAGGGCTAACTATGGCTACACCTTC. The gene calls are TRBV27 and TRBJ1-2, with 7 positions matching TRBD1. CDR1 and CDR2 from the germline V gene are MNHEY and SMNVEV (reference sequence). The ends lost 5 bases at V and 0 bases at J; junction bases unmatched: 3. The CDR3 length is 14 residues.